A single sample is the source of the 21 T cell receptor beta chains below, sequenced in a study of T cells in Graves' hyperthyroidism and ophthalmopathy (dated by TCRdb to about 2019). The protocol used for the library was multiplex PCR. Sequencing used an Illumina HiSeq 2000. The TCR beta CDR3 regions were amplified from RNA transcripts. For the first round of RT-PCR on the TCR CDR3, the HTBI primer set was used together with the Qiagen OneStep RT-PCR kit. TCRdb's own reprocessing of the public reads used fastp at Q25 and MiXCR and kept productive beta chains. Rows merge per CDR3 protein into single entries with the most common DNA and genes. Here the sample has approximately 370,000 distinct CDR3 sequences; roughly 17% occur a single time. 30% to 40% of the sample is in the top ten clones. Sequencing was done on a sample of blood. The receptors here all came from a woman aged 25 to 39 with Graves' hyperthyroidism that later progressed to Graves' ophthalmopathy.

The gene calls are TRBV19 and TRBJ2-1, with unresolved D. Trimming removed 3 bases from V and 0 bases from J, with 12 bases in between. The germline V gene encodes CDR1 LNHDA and CDR2 SQIVND (reference sequence). The CDR3 has 16 residues. In nucleotides, the CDR3 is TGTGCCAGTAGTATTTCGGCCCGCAGCTCCTACAATGAGCAGTTCTTC. Protein sequence: CASSISARSSYNEQFF.

This clonotype was detected a few times. The chain is built from TRBV5-5 and TRBJ1-2; TRBD1 is a possible D gene (5 bases). V lost 0 bases and J 13 bases, leaving 16 bases between the germline ends. The CDR3 length is 13 residues. CDR1 and CDR2 from the germline V gene are SGHKS and YYEKEE (reference sequence). DNA of the CDR3: TGTGCCAGCAGCTTGGATTCGCCATCGGGGGTCACCTTC. Protein product: CASSLDSPSGVTF.

This clonotype was seen many times. The V gene is TRBV6-5, the J gene TRBJ1-1, with TRBD1 matching over 10 bases. Trimming at V came to 4 bases and at J to 1 base, leaving 6 bases not matched to a gene. This CDR3 region has 16 residues. CDR1 is MNHEY and CDR2 is SVGAGI in the germline V gene. The CDR3 DNA follows: TGTGCCAGCAGTTCCACGACAGGGGGCTGGAACACTGAAGCTTTCTTT. This encodes CASSSTTGGWNTEAFF.

This clonotype has ten or more counts. This chain uses TRBV7-9 with TRBJ2-7; TRBD1 matches at 7 bases. Per germline, CDR1 SEHNR and CDR2 FQNEAQ (reference sequence). This CDR3 contains 13 residues. With 2 bases clipped from V and 6 bases from J, the junction kept 4 bases outside the gene matches. CDR3 DNA sequence: TGTGCCAGCAGCTTAAACAGGGGTGGCGAGCAGTACTTC. Translation: CASSLNRGGEQYF. The full variable domain, in which reference TRBV7-9 and TRBJ2-7 provide the parts outside the CDR3, is DTGVSQNPRHKITKRGQNVTFRCDPISEHNRLYWYRQTLGQGPEFLTYFQNEAQLEKSRLLSDRFSAERPKGSFSTLEIQRTEQGDSAMYLCASSLNRGGEQYFGPGTRLTVT.

The sample holds a few counts of this clonotype. The chain uses TRBV28 and TRBJ2-7; 7 bases align to TRBD1. Trimming at V came to 5 bases and at J to 5 bases, leaving 15 bases not matched to a gene. This CDR3 region has 16 residues. CDR1 and CDR2 from the germline V gene are MDHEN and SYDVKM. CDR3 loop: CASSPPTGWQANEQYF. The CDR3 DNA sequence: TGTGCCAGCAGTCCGCCGACAGGGTGGCAGGCCAACGAGCAGTACTTC.

The chain is built from TRBV3-1 and TRBJ1-6; maybe TRBD1 (6 bases). This CDR3 is built from 15 residues. V lost 7 bases to trimming and J lost 7 bases, with 17 bases between them. Germline-derived CDR1 and CDR2 are LGHDT and YNNKEL (reference sequence). The CDR3 coding sequence is TGTGCCAGCACCTTGACAGGATCTCGAAATTCACCCCTCCACTTT. It translates to CASTLTGSRNSPLHF.

This clonotype showed up many times. The rearrangement links TRBV6-1 to TRBJ2-1; D possibly corresponds to TRBD2 (5 bases). Trimming removed 4 bases at V and 7 bases at J, with 8 bases between. CDR1 and CDR2 from the germline V gene are MNHNS and SASEGT. The CDR3 totals 12 residues. Written as DNA, the CDR3 is TGTGCCAGCAGTGTAGCGCTAAATGAGCAGTTCTTC. Translating gives CASSVALNEQFF.

Many counts were recorded for this clonotype. J is TRBJ2-2 and V is TRBV28; 8 positions agree with TRBD2. The J segment lost 4 bases and the V segment lost 6 bases, leaving 7 bases of the junction unmatched. The CDR3 has 15 amino acids. CDR1 is MDHEN, CDR2 SYDVKM, per germline. The CDR3 DNA is TGTGCCAGCAGCCCCGGGGGGGCACGCACCGGGGAGCTGTTTTTT. It yields the protein CASSPGGARTGELFF.

The chain employs TRBV28 and TRBJ1-2; D ambiguous. Trimming left V 3 bases short and J 2 bases short, with 13 bases between. This CDR3 region has 15 residues. The germline CDR1 and CDR2 sequences are MDHEN and SYDVKM. DNA of the CDR3: TGTGCCAGCAGTTTGGGCGGACGGAAAAACTATGGCTACACCTTC. As protein: CASSLGGRKNYGYTF.

At least ten counts were recorded for this clonotype. The chain is built from TRBV28 and TRBJ2-3, with TRBD2 identical over 12 bases. CDR3 size: 17 residues. After removal of 6 bases from V and 6 bases from J, the junction contained 13 bases not matched to a gene. Germline V lookup: CDR1 MDHEN, CDR2 SYDVKM. CDR3 DNA sequence: TGTGCCAGCAGCCATACCGTGACTAGCGGGAGTATGGATACGCAGTATTTT. It translates to CASSHTVTSGSMDTQYF.

V is TRBV15 and J is TRBJ2-1; D gene unclear. The germline V gene encodes CDR1 LNHNV and CDR2 YYDKDF (reference sequence). Trimming left V 1 base short and J 7 bases short, with 5 bases between. This CDR3 comprises 12 residues. The CDR3 reads CATSRGANEQFF. The DNA of the CDR3 is TGTGCCACCAGCAGAGGCGCGAATGAGCAGTTCTTC.

At least ten counts were recorded for this clonotype. V and J are TRBV28 and TRBJ2-7; the D is unclear. Germline loops: CDR1 MDHEN, CDR2 SYDVKM. The CDR3 sequence is 12 residues long. V gave up 7 bases and J gave up 2 bases, with 9 bases separating them. The CDR3 DNA reads TGTGCCAGCAACAAGGTGCCCTACGAGCAGTACTTC. Translation: CASNKVPYEQYF.

This clonotype was seen ten or more times. This chain joins TRBV28 and TRBJ1-6; TRBD1 aligns across 9 bases. The length of the CDR3 is 15 residues. V shed 6 bases and J 10 bases; nucleotides not matched to a gene: 10. Germline assignment: CDR1 MDHEN and CDR2 SYDVKM. The CDR3 nucleotides read TGTGCCAGCAGGAAACGCACAGGGGGCGGATCACCCCTCCACTTT. Its protein product is CASRKRTGGGSPLHF.

Concerning this clonotype itself: At one boundary the junction diverges from the germline segment, which might be a read error. The chain recombines TRBV27 with TRBJ1-1, with D possibly matching TRBD1 (6 bases). Germline CDR1 is MNHEY and CDR2 is SMNVEV (reference sequence). This CDR3 comprises 12 residues. The CDR3 spells CASSPTGTGAFF. Written as DNA, the CDR3 is TGTGCCAGCAGCCCCACAGGGACTGGAGCTTTCTTT.

This clonotype was found many times. The chain links TRBV12-3 or TRBV12-4 to TRBJ2-7; TRBD2 might be the D (5 bases). Trimming took 5 bases from V and 3 from J, leaving 14 bases between them. CDR3 length: 14 amino acids. CDR3 nucleotides: TGTGCCAGCAGTCCTTGGACGGGGATCTACGAGCAGTACTTC. It codes for CASSPWTGIYEQYF.

This clonotype was found many times. This chain links TRBV7-8 with TRBJ1-2; D is unresolved. Trimming cost V 7 bases and J 3 bases, with 6 bases left between them. Germline V gene lookup returns CDR1 SGHVS and CDR2 FQNEAQ. The CDR3 is 11 amino acids. CDR3 amino acids: CASKEDYGYTF. For the CDR3, the DNA is TGTGCCAGCAAGGAGGACTATGGCTACACCTTC.

This clonotype was seen a handful of times. The chain links TRBV7-9 to TRBJ1-6; D is unclear. The CDR3 totals 15 residues. Looked up from germline, CDR1 is SEHNR and CDR2 is FQNEAQ (reference sequence). Between the trimmed V and J ends, which lost 8 bases and 8 bases, there was a span of 19 bases. CDR3 in amino acids: CASGLSALNDSPLHF. Written as DNA, the CDR3 is TGTGCCAGCGGTCTTAGTGCACTGAACGATTCACCCCTCCACTTT.

A note on this clonotype: A much larger clone sits a single nucleotide away, making a read error possible. This chain uses TRBV2 with TRBJ2-1; D is unresolved. CDR3 length equals 15 residues. The germline V and J ends were trimmed by 5 bases and 2 bases, with 13 bases remaining between them. Germline CDR1 reads SNHLY; CDR2 reads FYNNEI. The DNA of the CDR3 is TGTGCCAGCAGTTTTCAGGCTTCCCCCTACAATGAGCAGTTCTTC. This translates into CASSFQASPYNEQFF.

This clonotype showed up many times. The chain has TRBV2 and TRBJ2-5, with a weak D call TRBD2 (5 bases). V lost 6 bases and J lost 4, with 12 bases in between. CDR3 length: 13 residues. Germline CDR1 and CDR2: SNHLY and FYNNEI. The CDR3 nucleotides are TGTGCCAGCAGCGGGGTATATGGAGAGACCCAGTACTTC. Encoded protein: CASSGVYGETQYF.

The genes are TRBV27 and TRBJ1-2; possible D gene TRBD1, 6 bases. This CDR3 is built from 13 residues. Looked up from germline, CDR1 is MNHEY and CDR2 is SMNVEV (reference sequence). V lost 3 bases and J 8 bases, leaving 13 bases between the germline ends. The CDR3: CASSFPGGRGYTF. CDR3 DNA: TGTGCCAGCAGTTTTCCCGGGGGGCGAGGCTACACCTTC.

This clonotype has at least ten counts. The chain combines TRBV2 with TRBJ1-2; TRBD1 might be the D (6 bases). The CDR3 consists of 15 residues. Germline values: CDR1 SNHLY, CDR2 FYNNEI. V lost 8 bases and J 7 bases, leaving 23 bases between the germline ends. Here the CDR3 DNA reads TGTGCCAGCCTACCTCACGAGGGGGGAAGGGGTGGCTACACCTTC. This codes for CASLPHEGGRGGYTF.